The 3 T cell receptor beta chains in this list originate from one sample, sequenced in a study of glioma-infiltrating T cells. TCR alpha and beta CDR3 regions were amplified from RNA using iRepertoire nested multiplex PCR. One entry per CDR3 protein results from TCRdb running MiXCR on the multiplex PCR reads. The table shows fewer than 55,000 distinct CDR3 sequences, with about 20% occurring only once. Sequenced material: glioma tissue, nonneoplastic brain tissue, or PBMCs (not recorded which). The receptors here all came from a human donor with low-grade glioma or glioblastoma, undergoing nonglioma brain surgery, or in good health (not recorded which).

V usage is TRBV6-2 or TRBV6-3 and J usage is TRBJ2-7; a weak D match, TRBD2 (6 bases). The CDR3 sequence is 14 residues long. CDR1 and CDR2 from the germline V gene are MNHEY and SVGEGT. CDR3 nucleotide sequence: TGTGTTAGCAGTACCTTCGGGGGCTCCTACGAGCAGTACTTC. Translated: CVSSTFGGSYEQYF.

In this sample, this clonotype turned up many times. The V gene is TRBV4-1, the J gene TRBJ2-2, with 7 positions matching TRBD1. The CDR3 totals 15 residues. CDR1 is MGHRA and CDR2 is YSYEKL in the germline V gene. V dropped 8 bases and J dropped 1; count of bases not matched to a gene: 7. The CDR3 DNA follows: TGCGCCAGCGGTCGAGGGACAGAGAACACCGGGGAGCTGTTTTTT. The encoded protein is CASGRGTENTGELFF.

The chain combines TRBV4-1 with TRBJ1-6, with D uncertain. V was trimmed by 0 bases and J by 11 bases, leaving 17 bases between them. Germline loops: CDR1 MGHRA, CDR2 YSYEKL. This CDR3 has 16 amino acids. DNA for the CDR3: TGCGCCAGCAGCCAAGAAGTTCCCCCGGGGAATCCACCCCTCCACTTT. Protein: CASSQEVPPGNPPLHF.